The entry below describes one TCR beta chain. An end of the junction does not agree with germline; a read error may underlie this. Germline CDR1 DFQATT, CDR2 SNEGSKA (reference sequence). The CDR3 is made up of 9 amino acids. Using immunoSEQ multiplex PCR, the repertoire was profiled, and TCRdb retains in-frame clones only, with some absent. Found here are about 120,000 clones, 90% to 95% of them singletons; the top ten hold roughly 6%. The data originate from a study of T cell changes during pregnancy in multiple sclerosis. The source material was peripheral blood, sampled before pregnancy. The V gene is TRBV20-1, the J gene TRBJ1-2, with unresolved D. The TCR sequence derives from a female donor with multiple sclerosis, enrolled in a pregnancy study. CDR3 bases: TGCAGTGCTACTTGGGCCAACTTCTTC. Encoded protein: CSATWANFF.